This TCR beta chain was identified in a study of identical twins. Study-wide findings and caveats: Models, which agreed with sharing between unrelated individuals, nonetheless underestimated the out-of-frame TCR alpha sharing seen in monozygotic twins.

The cDNA had a unique molecular identifier and a template-switch universal primer site. A single record per CDR3 protein comes from TCRdb applying MiXCR to the 5' RACE reads. This repertoire shows some 760,000 distinct CDR3 sequences, around a sixth found once; its top ten account for around 14%. Trimming pared 4 bases from V and 6 bases from J, leaving 7 bases between. The CDR3 sequence is 12 residues long. In the case of this clonotype: Its antigen is as yet unknown.

The same sample was also studied in work on T cells expressing NK-cell markers. That work contributes: It was sorted CD3+CD56-NKG2C+, CD3+CD56+NKG2C- and CD3+CD56+NKG2C+ T cells that provided the TCR beta repertoires. In a handful of donors, dominant clonotypes made up roughly 28.3-65% of CD3+CD56-NKG2C+ cells.

The genes are TRBV12-3 or TRBV12-4 and TRBJ2-1, with D hard to call. The receptor's source is a woman younger than 35 in good health. Material for sequencing was PBMCs. CDR3 DNA sequence: TGTGCCAGCAGTTCCGGGCCCAATGAGCAGTTCTTC. As protein: CASSSGPNEQFF.